This T cell receptor beta chain was identified during a study of T-cell reconstitution after alpha-beta-depleted transplantation in children. Regarding the study as a whole: A year had passed since transplant, and T-cell counts and diversity by then came mostly from newly produced T cells.

This clonotype was recorded a few times. Its antigen is unidentified. Preparing the TCRbeta library involved the use of unique molecular identifiers. From the PCR reads, TCRdb called clonotypes with MiXCR, one entry per CDR3 protein. The profile shows 400,000 to 450,000 distinct CDR3 sequences, over 40% of them singletons. The germline gives CDR1 SGHRS, CDR2 YFSETQ. V dropped 7 bases and J dropped 1; count of bases not matched to a gene: 9. The length of the CDR3 is 18 residues. This clonotype was sampled from a girl aged 2-9 years with aplastic anemia, due to receive a stem cell transplant. V is TRBV5-1 and J is TRBJ2-6; 12 bases are a match to TRBD1. The sequenced sample was PBMCs, obtained before TCRalphabeta/CD19-depleted stem cell transplant. The DNA for the CDR3 is TGCGCCAGCGTACCCGGGGGACAGGGGGCGTCTGGGGCCAACGTCCTGACTTTC. Its translation: CASVPGGQGASGANVLTF.